This T cell receptor (beta chain) appears in the sequencing data of a study of T-cell reconstitution after alpha-beta-depleted transplantation in children. Preparing the TCRbeta library involved the use of unique molecular identifiers. Each CDR3 protein gets one entry after TCRdb re-called the PCR reads with MiXCR. The sample includes hundreds of thousands of distinct CDR3 sequences, around 7.8% of them seen just once. CDR3 size: 15 residues. Germline V gives CDR1 DFQATT, CDR2 SNEGSKA (reference sequence). Study-level points and caveats: One year post-transplant, T-cell counts and diversity were largely derived from T cells produced anew.

The table lists this clonotype with many counts. Antigen specificity is unknown. The clonotype originates from a male patient between 5 and 17 years old who had a stem cell transplant for acute lymphoblastic leukemia, so the T cells may come from the graft donor. The starting material was PBMCs, mostly from graft donor cells, obtained 180 days after TCRalphabeta/CD19-depleted stem cell transplant. The chain combines TRBV20-1 with TRBJ2-3, with D possibly being TRBD1 or TRBD2 (5 bases each). As DNA, the CDR3 is TGCAGGCCTCCGGACGGGGCGGCCTCCTCAGATACGCAGTATTTT. It is translated as CRPPDGAASSDTQYF.